Following are 4 T cell receptor beta chains from one sample sequenced in a study of Graves' ophthalmopathy and Graves' hyperthyroidism. RNA transcripts were the source from which TCR beta CDR3 regions were amplified. HTBI primers served in a first-round RT-PCR, which a second-round multiplex PCR followed. TCRdb reanalysed the multiplex PCR reads using MiXCR and keeps one entry per CDR3 protein. The table shows about 400,000 distinct CDR3 sequences, with around 20% occurring only once. Material: peripheral blood. The origin of the receptors is a woman aged 18-29 years with stable Graves' hyperthyroidism.

This clonotype was recorded many times. J is TRBJ1-6 and V is TRBV27; 8 nucleotides line up with TRBD1. This CDR3 is 15 amino acids long. V lost 4 bases and J lost 10; bases outside the gene matches: 9. Germline values: CDR1 MNHEY, CDR2 SMNVEV (reference sequence). The CDR3 reads CASSSQGARYSPLHF. CDR3 in DNA: TGTGCCAGCAGTTCCCAGGGGGCGCGTTACTCACCCCTCCACTTT.

The chain combines TRBV18 with TRBJ1-2; the D is unclear. The germline V gene encodes CDR1 KGHSH and CDR2 LQKENI. With 3 bases removed from V and 3 bases from J, the gap between germline ends came to 17 bases. The CDR3 runs to 16 residues. The CDR3 nucleotides read TGTGCCAGCTCACCCACCGTACTGCCCACCGACTATGGCTACACCTTC. Translation gives CASSPTVLPTDYGYTF.

A word on this clonotype: With a much larger clone just one base away, this may be a read error. The V gene is TRBV29-1, the J gene TRBJ2-7; D might be TRBD2 (6 bases). The V gene's germline CDR1 is SQVTM and CDR2 ANQGSEA. There are 13 residues in the CDR3. Trimming shortened V by 6 bases and J by 3 bases, and 15 bases separated the two germline ends. The CDR3 DNA reads TGCAGCGTGGGACCCGCGGGGCTCTACGAGCAGTACTTC. Translating it yields CSVGPAGLYEQYF.

This clonotype has at least ten counts. The chain links TRBV29-1 to TRBJ2-7; 8 nucleotides align to TRBD2. This CDR3 contains 14 residues. CDR1 and CDR2 (germline): SQVTM, ANQGSEA. The trim removed 7 bases at V and 0 bases at J, leaving 8 bases unmatched. The CDR3 DNA is TGCAGCGCAAGATCCGGGACTAGCTCCTACGAGCAGTACTTC. Translation gives CSARSGTSSYEQYF.